This T cell receptor beta chain was sequenced during a study of CD8 T cells in ankylosing spondylitis. Study observations and caveats: Made up of eight or nine highly homologous variants, a TCR beta motif appeared characteristic of ankylosing spondylitis blood.

Ten or more counts support this clonotype. Its antigen is not identified. Germline V CDR1 and CDR2: MRHNA, SNTAGT. V lost 6 bases and J lost 8, with 13 bases in between. The CDR3 covers 13 residues. One entry per CDR3 protein results from TCRdb running MiXCR on the 5' RACE reads. The sample shows some 150,000 distinct CDR3 sequences, around 42% of them seen only once. The rearrangement uses TRBV6-4 and TRBJ2-2; unclear D gene. Sequenced input: synovial fluid, either unsorted or a sorted T cell fraction (not recorded which). This receptor was identified in a male donor with ankylosing spondylitis. The DNA for the CDR3 is TGTGCCAGCAGCCCCCAGATCGAGGGGGAGCTGTTTTTT. Residues: CASSPQIEGELFF.